This is a list of T cell receptor beta chains from one sample in a study of beta chain features in type 1 diabetes. Here immunoSEQ multiplex PCR was the method, and the copy in TCRdb shows in-frame clones only, minus some. The repertoire has around 240,000 clones, approximately 16% of them found once; the top ten carry about 0.092%. The sequenced material came from naive CD4+ T cells from blood. Receptor source: a man aged 25 to 40 with type 1 diabetes. Each CDR3 is given with its conserved first and last residue. The D gene is left open where the match is weak. Clone size is shown for a subset of rows, as once, few, many or a class of expanded clone.

D	J	V	size	DNA	CDR3
NA	TRBJ1-2	TRBV25-1	few	TGTGCCAGCCAGAGGAACTATGGCTACACCTTC	CASQRNYGYTF
NA	TRBJ2-7	TRBV27	few	TGTGCCAGCAGTTTACAGGGCAGCTCCTACGAGCAGTACTTC	CASSLQGSSYEQYF
NA	TRBJ2-7	TRBV6-5	NA	TGTGCCAGCAGTTACGAGAGGGTTTCCTACGAGCAGTACTTC	CASSYERVSYEQYF
TRBD1	TRBJ1-2	TRBV30	few	TGTGCCGGCGGGACAGGTTATGGCTACACCTTC	CAGGTGYGYTF
TRBD2	TRBJ2-7	TRBV4-2	few	TGTGCCAGCAGCCAAGCGGGAGGAAACGCCTACGAGCAGTACTTC	CASSQAGGNAYEQYF
NA	TRBJ2-1	TRBV29-1	NA	TGCAGCGTTGAAGTTCGACGTCTTAGCTCCTACAATGAGCAGTTCTTC	CSVEVRRLSSYNEQFF
TRBD1	TRBJ2-5	TRBV15	NA	TGTGCCACCAGCAGACAGGGGGTTGAGGAGACCCAGTACTTC	CATSRQGVEETQYF
NA	TRBJ1-1	TRBV18	few	TGTGCCAGCTCACCAGGAGGGGGGGCAGACACTGAAGCTTTCTTT	CASSPGGGADTEAFF
TRBD1	TRBJ2-7	TRBV29-1	NA	TGCAGCGTTGATGATGGACAGGGTTACGAGCAGTACTTC	CSVDDGQGYEQYF
NA	TRBJ2-4	TRBV29-1	few	TGCAGCGTTGAACCCGGTTCCGAAAACATTCAGTACTTC	CSVEPGSENIQYF
TRBD2	TRBJ2-5	TRBV15	few	TGTGCCACCAGCAGAGAAGGAGCGGGAGGTCAAGAGACCCAGTACTTC	CATSREGAGGQETQYF
TRBD2	TRBJ2-5	TRBV7-2	few	TGTGCCAGCAGCTTAGGGGGTCTAGCGGGAGGGACCCAGTACTTC	CASSLGGLAGGTQYF
NA	TRBJ1-4	TRBV18	NA	TGTGCCAGCTCACCAGGGAGCAATGAAAAACTGTTTTTT	CASSPGSNEKLFF
NA	TRBJ1-4	TRBV18	few	TGTGCCAGCTCACCGACCGCGGAAAAACTGTTTTTT	CASSPTAEKLFF
TRBD2	TRBJ2-4	TRBV10-3	few	TGTGCCATCAGCAGGGGGACTAGCGGGAGTACGGTTCAGTACTTC	CAISRGTSGSTVQYF
NA	TRBJ2-1	TRBV27	few	TGTGCCAGCAGTCGAGCGGGCCTCTCCTACAATGAGCAGTTCTTC	CASSRAGLSYNEQFF
NA	TRBJ2-7	TRBV28	NA	TGTGCCAGCAGCTCCGAGGTAGCAGGGTTCTCCTACGAGCAGTACTTC	CASSSEVAGFSYEQYF
NA	TRBJ1-2	TRBV7-9	few	TGTGCCAGCAATGGAGGGACGAGCTACACCTTC	CASNGGTSYTF
NA	TRBJ2-5	TRBV7-9	few	TGTGCCAGCAGCTTTGGGGCCGGGGAGACCCAGTACTTC	CASSFGAGETQYF
NA	TRBJ1-2	TRBV29-1	few	TGCAGCGCTAGACGAGGGGCCCATGGCTACACCTTC	CSARRGAHGYTF
TRBD2	TRBJ2-3	TRBV13	few	TGTGCCAGCAGCCGAGGGACTAGGGACACAGATACGCAGTATTTT	CASSRGTRDTDTQYF
NA	TRBJ2-5	TRBV29-1	NA	TGCAGCGTTTCGGGTGGCCACAGGGTCCAAGAGACCCAGTACTTC	CSVSGGHRVQETQYF
NA	TRBJ2-1	TRBV28	few	TGTGCCAGCAGTCCCGTTTTCAATGAGCAGTTCTTC	CASSPVFNEQFF
NA	TRBJ2-5	TRBV29-1	NA	TGCAGCGTTGGGGGGGCGAATGCGGAGACCCAGTACTTC	CSVGGANAETQYF
TRBD2	TRBJ2-5	TRBV28	few	TGTGCCAGCAGTTTCGGGGGGGCGAACCAAGAGACCCAGTACTTC	CASSFGGANQETQYF
NA	TRBJ2-1	TRBV6-1	NA	TGTGCCAGCAGTGAGACCGACAGGATTGTTAGTGAGCAGTTCTTC	CASSETDRIVSEQFF